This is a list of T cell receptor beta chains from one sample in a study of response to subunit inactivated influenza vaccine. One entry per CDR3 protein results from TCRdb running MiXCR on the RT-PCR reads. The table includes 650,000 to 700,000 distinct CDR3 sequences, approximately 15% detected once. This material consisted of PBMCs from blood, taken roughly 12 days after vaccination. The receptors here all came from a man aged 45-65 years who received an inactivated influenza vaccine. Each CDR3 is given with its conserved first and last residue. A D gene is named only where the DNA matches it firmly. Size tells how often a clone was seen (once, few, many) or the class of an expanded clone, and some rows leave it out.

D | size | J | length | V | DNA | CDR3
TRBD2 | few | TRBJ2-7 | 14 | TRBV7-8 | TGTGCCAGCAGCTACCACCGGGGGGGTAATGAGCAGTACTTC | CASSYHRGGNEQYF
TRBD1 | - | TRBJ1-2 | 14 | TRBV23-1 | TGCGCCAGCAGTCGACCCGGGACAGGGGGTGGCTACACCTTC | CASSRPGTGGGYTF
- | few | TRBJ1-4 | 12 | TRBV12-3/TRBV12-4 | TGTGCCAGCAGTTTATCAATCGGAAAACTGTTTTTT | CASSLSIGKLFF
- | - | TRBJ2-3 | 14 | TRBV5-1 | TGCGCCAGCAGCTTCGGAGGGAACACAGATACGCAGTATTTT | CASSFGGNTDTQYF
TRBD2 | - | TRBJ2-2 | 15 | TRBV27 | TGTGCCAGCAGTTTAGGGACTAGAATCTCCGGGGAGCTGTTTTTT | CASSLGTRISGELFF
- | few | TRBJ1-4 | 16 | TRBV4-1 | TGCGCCAGCAGCCAAGAACAAGGGAGCGGAAAGGAAAAACTGTTTTTT | CASSQEQGSGKEKLFF
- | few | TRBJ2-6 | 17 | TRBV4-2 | TGTGCCAGCAGCCAAGATTTGCAGGCCACTGGGGCCAACGTCCTGACTTTC | CASSQDLQATGANVLTF
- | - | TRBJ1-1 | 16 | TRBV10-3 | TGTGCCATCAGTGAGTCGACAGGTCCGATGAACACTGAAGCTTTCTTT | CAISESTGPMNTEAFF
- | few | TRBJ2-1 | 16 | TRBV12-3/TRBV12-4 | TGTGCCAGCAGTTTTCTGCCGGGACACCTAAGGAATGAGCAGTTCTTC | CASSFLPGHLRNEQFF
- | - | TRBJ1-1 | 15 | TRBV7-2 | TGTGCCAGCAGCTTAACAGAATTGATGAACACTGAAGCTTTCTTT | CASSLTELMNTEAFF
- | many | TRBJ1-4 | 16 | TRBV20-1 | TGCAGTGCTAGCGGCCGGGGGCTGACCTCTAATGAAAAACTGTTTTTT | CSASGRGLTSNEKLFF
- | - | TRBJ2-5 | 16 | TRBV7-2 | TGTGCCAGCAGCTTAGGGTCCACGGGACAACAAGAGACCCAGTACTTC | CASSLGSTGQQETQYF
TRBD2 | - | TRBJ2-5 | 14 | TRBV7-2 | TGTGCCAGCAGCTTAATGGCGGGGGGGGAGACCCAGTACTTC | CASSLMAGGETQYF
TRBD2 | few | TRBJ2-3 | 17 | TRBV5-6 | TGTGCCAGCAGCTTGCCTCTAGCGGGAGGACATTTCGACACGCAGTATTTT | CASSLPLAGGHFDTQYF
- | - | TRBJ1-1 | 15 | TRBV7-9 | TGTGCCAGCAGCTCCGGCCTCCCGCCGAACACTGAAGCTTTCTTT | CASSSGLPPNTEAFF
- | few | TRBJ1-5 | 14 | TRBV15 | TGTGCCACCAGCAGAGAACAGAGCAATCAGCCCCAGCATTTT | CATSREQSNQPQHF
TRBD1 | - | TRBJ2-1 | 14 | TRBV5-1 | TGCGCCAGCAGCTTGGCGACAGGGAGCAATGAGCAGTTCTTC | CASSLATGSNEQFF
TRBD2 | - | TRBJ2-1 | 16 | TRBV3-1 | TGTGCCAGCAGCCAAGGCAGCGGGAGACGCTACAATGAGCAGTTCTTC | CASSQGSGRRYNEQFF
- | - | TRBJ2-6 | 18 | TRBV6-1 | TGTGCCAGCAGTGAATCAGGGGTTCCTGTCTCTGGGGCCAACGTCCTGACTTTC | CASSESGVPVSGANVLTF
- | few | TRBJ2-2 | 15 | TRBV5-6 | TGTGCCAGCAGCTCGACAGAGCCGGGCACCGGGGAGCTGTTTTTT | CASSSTEPGTGELFF